This T cell receptor beta chain was identified during a study of glioma-infiltrating T cells. Findings and caveats of the study: Above-expected tissue-blood divergence occurred in all gliomas, most in low-grade ones.

CDR1 and CDR2 from the germline V gene are MDHEN and SYDVKM. The CDR3 is made up of 14 amino acids. J lost 6 bases, V lost 7 bases, and 9 bases had no gene match. TCR alpha and beta CDR3 regions were amplified from RNA using iRepertoire nested multiplex PCR. For one-step reverse transcription and amplification, about 85-400 ng of tissue mRNA or PBMC total RNA was used. TCRdb re-called the multiplex PCR reads with MiXCR, one entry per CDR3 protein. The data show about 410,000 distinct CDR3 sequences, roughly two fifths seen once. In its sample, this clonotype was seen many times. Its antigen is still unknown.

The receptor was derived from a human donor with low-grade glioma or glioblastoma, undergoing nonglioma brain surgery, or in good health (not recorded which). Sequenced input: glioma tissue, nonneoplastic brain tissue, or PBMCs (not recorded which). The V and J genes are TRBV28 and TRBJ2-4; TRBD1 matches at 7 bases. CDR3 region: CASTTGQLGNIQYF. The CDR3, as DNA: TGTGCCAGCACCACGGGACAGCTAGGAAACATTCAGTACTTC.